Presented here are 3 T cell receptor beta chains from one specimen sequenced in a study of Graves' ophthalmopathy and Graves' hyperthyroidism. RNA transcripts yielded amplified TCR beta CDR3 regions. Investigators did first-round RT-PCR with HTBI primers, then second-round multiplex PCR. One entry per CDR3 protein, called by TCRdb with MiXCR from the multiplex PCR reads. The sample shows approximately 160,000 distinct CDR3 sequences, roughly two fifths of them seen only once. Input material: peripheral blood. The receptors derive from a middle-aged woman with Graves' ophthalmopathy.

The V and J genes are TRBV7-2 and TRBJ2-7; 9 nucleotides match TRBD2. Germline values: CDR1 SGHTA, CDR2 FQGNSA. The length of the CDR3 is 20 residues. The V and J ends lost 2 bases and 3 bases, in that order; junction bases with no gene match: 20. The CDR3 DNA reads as TGTGCCAGCAGCTTATACCCCCCAGAACTCATAGCGGGAGAAGGCTACGAGCAGTACTTC. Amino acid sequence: CASSLYPPELIAGEGYEQYF. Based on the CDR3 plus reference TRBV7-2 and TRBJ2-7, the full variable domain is GAGVSQSPSNKVTEKGKDVELRCDPISGHTALYWYRQSLGQGLEFLIYFQGNSAPDKSGLPSDRFSAERTGGSVSTLTIQRTQQEDSAVYLCASSLYPPELIAGEGYEQYFGPGTRLTVT.

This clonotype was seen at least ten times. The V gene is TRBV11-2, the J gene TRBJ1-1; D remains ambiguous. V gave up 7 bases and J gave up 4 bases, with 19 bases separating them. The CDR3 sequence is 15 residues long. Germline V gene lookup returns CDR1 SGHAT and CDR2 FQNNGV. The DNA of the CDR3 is TGTGCCAGCATCACTGGGGAGGTCCTGGCCACTGAAGCTTTCTTT. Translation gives CASITGEVLATEAFF.

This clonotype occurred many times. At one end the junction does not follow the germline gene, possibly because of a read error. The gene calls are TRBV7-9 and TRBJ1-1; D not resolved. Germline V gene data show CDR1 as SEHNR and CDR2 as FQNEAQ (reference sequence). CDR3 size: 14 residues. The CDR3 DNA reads TGTGCCAGCACCTTAGGCTCTTTTAACACTGAAGCTTTCTTT. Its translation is CASTLGSFNTEAFF.